The 23 T cell receptor beta chains reported below all come from one sample, sequenced in a study of T cell responses to AZD1222 COVID-19 vaccine. The method was immunoSEQ multiplex PCR; TCRdb's version includes in-frame clones alone and lacks a portion of them. Among around 100,000 clones, approximately 88% were seen once, and the ten largest hold 20%. The specimen was peripheral blood, collected on day 0 of AZD1222 vaccination. All receptors come from an adult in good health.

This clone occurred once. The chain carries TRBV7-2 and TRBJ1-5, with D uncertain. The germline gives CDR1 SGHTA, CDR2 FQGNSA. This CDR3 has 12 residues. Deletions cut 6 bases from V and 5 bases from J, with 8 bases between. The CDR3 region is CASRGGDQPQHF. In DNA form, the CDR3 reads TGTGCCAGCAGAGGAGGAGATCAGCCCCAGCATTTT.

This rearrangement joins TRBV10-2 to TRBJ1-2; D is uncertain. CDR3 length equals 14 residues. Per germline, CDR1 WSHSY and CDR2 SAAADI. The germline V and J ends were trimmed by 6 bases and 6 bases, with 17 bases remaining between them. The CDR3 region is CASREDPASNGYTF. The CDR3 DNA reads TGCGCCAGCAGGGAGGACCCGGCTAGTAATGGCTACACCTTC.

The rearrangement joins TRBV2 to TRBJ2-5; D assignment may be TRBD1 or TRBD2 (6 bases each). V dropped 10 bases and J dropped 5 bases, with 20 bases sitting between them. Per the germline V gene, CDR1 is SNHLY and CDR2 is FYNNEI. CDR3 length: 14 amino acids. CDR3 sequence reads: CANCRQAGGETQYF. CDR3 in DNA: TGTGCCAATTGCCGACAGGCTGGGGGGGAGACCCAGTACTTC.

The chain uses TRBV7-2 and TRBJ2-1, with 7 positions matching TRBD2. The CDR3 spans 12 residues. V shed 7 bases and J 10 bases; nucleotides not matched to a gene: 7. Germline CDR1 reads SGHTA; CDR2 reads FQGNSA. CDR3 nucleotides: TGTGCCAGCACCATCCTAGCGGAAGAGCAGTTCTTC. It specifies CASTILAEEQFF.

The V gene is TRBV7-9, the J gene TRBJ1-4; 9 positions agree with TRBD1. The CDR3 consists of 17 residues. Germline V lookup: CDR1 SEHNR, CDR2 FQNEAQ (reference sequence). Trimming cost V 1 base and J 0 bases; bases outside gene matches: 3. The CDR3 loop is CASSLGQGDATNEKLFF. The DNA for the CDR3 is TGTGCCAGCAGCTTAGGACAGGGGGATGCAACTAATGAAAAACTGTTTTTT.

The chain employs TRBV19 and TRBJ2-3, with TRBD2 identical over 10 bases. CDR1 is LNHDA and CDR2 is SQIVND in the germline V gene (reference sequence). CDR3 length: 16 residues. The V and J ends lost 6 bases and 0 bases, in that order; junction bases with no gene match: 6. CDR3 protein: CASSLAGVRSTDTQYF. In DNA form, the CDR3 reads TGTGCCAGTAGCCTAGCGGGAGTTCGAAGCACAGATACGCAGTATTTT.

The chain uses TRBV7-6 and TRBJ1-2, with D unclear. Germline-derived CDR1 and CDR2 are SGHVS and FNYEAQ. V was shortened by 0 bases and J by 0 bases, with 8 bases between the two germline ends. The CDR3 sequence is 15 residues long. The CDR3 here is CASSLAAQTNYGYTF. CDR3 sequence (DNA): TGTGCCAGCAGCTTAGCAGCACAGACTAACTATGGCTACACCTTC.

This clone has only one observation. The chain couples TRBV28 to TRBJ1-6; D possibly corresponds to TRBD1 (6 bases). The V end lost 6 bases, the J end lost 0 bases, and 12 bases lay between the germline ends. Looked up from germline, CDR1 is MDHEN and CDR2 is SYDVKM. CDR3 length equals 16 residues. As DNA, the CDR3 is TGTGCCAGCAGGGGGGCAAGGGGCTCCTATAATTCACCCCTCCACTTT. It translates to CASRGARGSYNSPLHF.

J is TRBJ2-5 and V is TRBV5-5; TRBD1 agrees at 9 bases. Germline V CDR1 and CDR2: SGHKS, YYEKEE (reference sequence). The CDR3 spans 14 residues. V dropped 2 bases and J dropped 4; count of bases not matched to a gene: 3. CDR3 residues: CASSLPQGAETQYF. The DNA for the CDR3 is TGTGCCAGCAGCTTACCACAGGGGGCAGAGACCCAGTACTTC.

The rearrangement joins TRBV3-1 (or the pseudogene TRBV3-2) to TRBJ1-5; D is ambiguous. The V end lost 2 bases, the J end lost 1 base, and 3 bases lay between the germline ends. The germline gives CDR1 LGHDT, CDR2 YNNKEL (reference sequence). The CDR3 is 13 residues long. The CDR3 loop is CASSQNSNQPQHF. The DNA of the CDR3 is TGTGCCAGCAGCCAAAACAGCAATCAGCCCCAGCATTTT.

The chain combines TRBV4-1 with TRBJ2-1, with D unresolved. From germline, CDR1 is MGHRA and CDR2 YSYEKL. The CDR3 length is 17 residues. V was trimmed by 0 bases and J by 5 bases, leaving 17 bases between them. The CDR3 loop reads CASSQEVQRILHNEQFF. The CDR3 DNA reads as TGCGCCAGCAGCCAAGAAGTACAGCGAATCCTTCACAATGAGCAGTTCTTC.

This sequence joins TRBV10-3 and TRBJ2-2; TRBD1 aligns across 7 bases. Germline V CDR1 and CDR2: ENHRY, SYGVKD. After removal of 4 bases from V and 0 bases from J, the junction contained 5 bases not matched to a gene. The CDR3 runs 16 residues. CDR3 residues: CAISGWQGANTGELFF. The CDR3 coding sequence is TGTGCCATCAGTGGGTGGCAGGGGGCGAACACCGGGGAGCTGTTTTTT.

This clone was found once. This chain connects TRBV28 to TRBJ1-6, with TRBD1 matching 7 bases. The CDR3 is made up of 16 amino acids. J lost 0 bases, V lost 3 bases, and 2 bases had no gene match. Germline V gene data show CDR1 as MDHEN and CDR2 as SYDVKM. CDR3 in amino acids: CASSLTGSSYNSPLHF. As DNA, the CDR3 is TGTGCCAGCAGTTTGACAGGGAGCTCCTATAATTCACCCCTCCACTTT. The variable domain in full, with the rest retrieved from reference TRBV28 and TRBJ1-6, is DVKVTQSSRYLVKRTGEKVFLECVQDMDHENMFWYRQDPGLGLRLIYFSYDVKMKEKGDIPEGYSVSREKKERFSLILESASTNQTSMYLCASSLTGSSYNSPLHFGNGTRLTVT.

V is TRBV7-8 and J is TRBJ2-7, with 10 positions matching TRBD2. The CDR3 contains 15 residues. The trim removed 1 base at V and 5 bases at J, leaving 5 bases unmatched. CDR1 and CDR2 from the germline V gene are SGHVS and FQNEAQ. The CDR3 protein is CASSLEGLARNEQYF. The CDR3 nucleotides are TGTGCCAGCAGCTTAGAGGGACTAGCGAGGAACGAGCAGTACTTC.

The chain is built from TRBV28 and TRBJ2-7; 12 bases match TRBD1. The CDR3 runs 13 residues. The ends lost 8 bases at V and 7 bases at J; junction bases unmatched: 6. Germline V gene data show CDR1 as MDHEN and CDR2 as SYDVKM. CDR3 coding DNA: TGTGCCAGCTCCGGGACAGGGGGCCAGGAGCAGTACTTC. As protein: CASSGTGGQEQYF.

The J gene is TRBJ1-1, the V gene TRBV10-3; 7 nucleotides match TRBD1. The CDR3 runs to 15 residues. V trimming: 0 bases; J trimming: 0 bases; junction bases outside the gene matches: 1. Germline V gene sequence: CDR1 ENHRY, CDR2 SYGVKD. The CDR3 DNA reads as TGTGCCATCAGTGAGTCGGGACAGATGAACACTGAAGCTTTCTTT. Translation gives CAISESGQMNTEAFF.

This clone is a singleton in its sample. The gene calls are TRBV19 and TRBJ2-1; 8 bases align to TRBD2. Looked up from germline, CDR1 is LNHDA and CDR2 is SQIVND (reference sequence). This CDR3 contains 14 residues. J gave up 1 base and V 4 bases, and 0 bases lay outside the gene matches. The CDR3 loop reads CASSSGRSYNEQFF. In nucleotides, the CDR3 is TGTGCCAGTAGTAGCGGGAGGTCCTACAATGAGCAGTTCTTC.

This clone was counted a few times. The chain links TRBV28 to TRBJ1-5, with 7 bases matching TRBD1. V trimming: 3 bases; J trimming: 6 bases; junction bases outside the gene matches: 20. Looked up from germline, CDR1 is MDHEN and CDR2 is SYDVKM. The CDR3 is made up of 19 amino acids. For the CDR3, the DNA is TGTGCCAGCAGTTTCCTCGAACTAAAGACAGGGTATAGAGGTCAGCCCCAGCATTTT. This translates into CASSFLELKTGYRGQPQHF.

The gene calls are TRBV6-2 or TRBV6-3 and TRBJ2-1; TRBD1 matches at 7 bases. Germline V gene data show CDR1 as MNHEY and CDR2 as SVGEGT. The CDR3 length is 17 residues. The J segment lost 1 base and the V segment lost 3 bases, leaving 9 bases of the junction unmatched. The CDR3 spells CASSYSGDRVSYNEQFF. DNA of the CDR3: TGTGCCAGCAGTTATAGTGGTGACAGGGTATCCTACAATGAGCAGTTCTTC.

This chain uses TRBV9 with TRBJ2-7, with D perhaps being TRBD1 or TRBD2 (6 bases each). Trimming stripped 3 bases from V and 6 bases from J, with 19 bases between. Germline V gene data show CDR1 as SGDLS and CDR2 as YYNGEE. The CDR3 has 15 residues. The CDR3 DNA reads TGTGCCAGCAGCGCGATGGGACAAGGGGGGAGCGAGCAGTACTTC. It translates to CASSAMGQGGSEQYF.

The rearrangement links TRBV5-1 to TRBJ1-1, with D tentatively TRBD1 (5 bases). Trimming removed 6 bases at V and 3 bases at J, with 15 bases between. The CDR3 has 14 amino acids. Looked up from germline, CDR1 is SGHRS and CDR2 is YFSETQ. CDR3 DNA: TGCGCCAGCATCGAGGGGAATGGGGACACTGAAGCTTTCTTT. Translating it yields CASIEGNGDTEAFF.

There are a few counts of this clone. The V gene is TRBV10-1, the J gene TRBJ1-2; 7 nucleotides match TRBD1. Losses at the gene ends were 4 bases for V and 7 bases for J; bases not matched to a gene: 6. CDR3 length: 13 amino acids. Germline assignment: CDR1 WNHNN and CDR2 SYGVQD (reference sequence). The CDR3 nucleotides read TGCGCCAGCAGTGGGGACAGAGCTTCTGGCTACACCTTC. Translated: CASSGDRASGYTF.

The chain employs TRBV11-1 and TRBJ2-1; D is perhaps TRBD1 (5 bases). V was clipped by 5 bases and J by 0 bases, with 11 bases between them. CDR1 is SGHAT, CDR2 FQDESV, per germline (reference sequence). This CDR3 region has 15 residues. CDR3 region: CASSVDSLSYNEQFF. CDR3 sequence (DNA): TGTGCCAGCAGCGTCGACAGCCTCTCCTACAATGAGCAGTTCTTC.